Listed here are 23 T cell receptor beta chains from one sample, sequenced in a study of T cells in Graves' hyperthyroidism and ophthalmopathy. RNA transcripts were the template for amplifying TCR beta CDR3 regions. First-round RT-PCR with HTBI primers amplified the TCR CDR3 region. TCRdb analysed the multiplex PCR reads with MiXCR anew, one entry per CDR3 protein. The sample carries just under 750,000 distinct CDR3 sequences, about 35% recorded once. Sequencing used blood. The receptors come from a woman in her thirties or forties with Graves' hyperthyroidism.

Details on this clonotype: This may stem from a read error, because a much larger clone lies one nucleotide away. Given the absence of the conserved phenylalanine or tryptophan at the CDR3 end, a read error is likely. The rearrangement uses TRBV7-2 and TRBJ1-5, with a possible D match to TRBD1 (6 bases). The V end lost 5 bases, the J end lost 1 base, and 15 bases lay between the germline ends. The CDR3 has 16 residues. Per germline, CDR1 SGHTA and CDR2 FQGNSA. The CDR3: CASSLRGGESNQPQHL. CDR3 in DNA: TGTGCCAGCAGCCTAAGAGGGGGAGAAAGCAATCAGCCCCAGCATTTA.

This clonotype showed up just a few times. The J gene is TRBJ1-6, the V gene TRBV6-5; D not resolved. The length of the CDR3 is 14 residues. With 5 bases removed from V and 4 bases from J, the gap between germline ends came to 9 bases. The germline V gene has CDR1 MNHEY and CDR2 SVGAGI. The CDR3 coding sequence is TGTGCCAGCAGTGGCGACTATTATAATTCACCCCTCCACTTT. This translates into CASSGDYYNSPLHF.

The chain uses TRBV28 and TRBJ2-2; maybe TRBD2 (6 bases). V was clipped by 2 bases and J by 1 base, with 8 bases between them. This CDR3 comprises 15 residues. Germline CDR1 and CDR2: MDHEN and SYDVKM. CDR3 nucleotide sequence: TGTGCCAGCAGTTTAGGCGGGGAGAACACCGGGGAGCTGTTTTTT. It is translated as CASSLGGENTGELFF.

This clonotype was observed a few times. The CDR3 region is CSAKVRTDSNQPQHF. In DNA, the CDR3 is TGCAGTGCTAAAGTTCGAACCGACAGCAATCAGCCCCAGCATTTT. The rearrangement links TRBV20-1 to TRBJ1-5; D gene ambiguous. Trimming took 4 bases from V and 1 from J, leaving 14 bases between them. The V gene's germline CDR1 is DFQATT and CDR2 SNEGSKA (reference sequence). The CDR3 consists of 15 residues.

The chain recombines TRBV7-9 with TRBJ2-2; 10 nucleotides agree with TRBD2. Looked up from germline, CDR1 is SEHNR and CDR2 is FQNEAQ (reference sequence). This CDR3 is 18 amino acids long. The V and J ends lost 5 bases and 0 bases, in that order; junction bases with no gene match: 9. For the CDR3, the DNA is TGTGCCAGCAGCCCGCTAGCGGGAGCTTGGGCGAACACCGGGGAGCTGTTTTTT. Protein sequence: CASSPLAGAWANTGELFF.

V gene TRBV28 combines with J gene TRBJ1-2; no firm D call. Germline V lookup: CDR1 MDHEN, CDR2 SYDVKM. This CDR3 has 15 residues. V shed 6 bases and J shed 3 bases, with 17 bases lying between them. In DNA form, the CDR3 reads TGTGCCAGCAGCGAAACGGGAGGGAGCGACTATGGCTACACCTTC. As protein: CASSETGGSDYGYTF.

V usage is TRBV29-1 and J usage is TRBJ1-2, with D possibly matching TRBD1 (5 bases). The CDR3 has 12 residues. V lost 8 bases, J lost 3 bases, and 13 bases lay in between. The V gene's germline CDR1 is SQVTM and CDR2 ANQGSEA. CDR3 sequence reads: CSHAGGDYGYTF. The CDR3 DNA sequence: TGCAGCCATGCGGGGGGGGACTATGGCTACACCTTC.

This clonotype was recorded a few times. This chain links TRBV20-1 with TRBJ2-2; a weak D match, TRBD1 (6 bases). The CDR3 extends over 16 amino acids. V was clipped by 6 bases and J by 0 bases, with 17 bases between them. Germline CDR1 is DFQATT and CDR2 is SNEGSKA (reference sequence). CDR3 in DNA: TGCAGTGCGAGAATCACCGGGACAACGAACACCGGGGAGCTGTTTTTT. As protein: CSARITGTTNTGELFF.

CDR3 protein: CASSLTTSGTYEQYF. The CDR3 nucleotides read TGTGCCAGCAGCTTAACGACTAGCGGGACCTACGAGCAGTACTTC. The V gene is TRBV7-2, the J gene TRBJ2-7; 11 nucleotides line up with TRBD2. The germline V gene has CDR1 SGHTA and CDR2 FQGNSA. The CDR3 has 15 residues. Germline trimming cut 2 bases from V and 2 bases from J; bases unmatched to any gene: 2.

This clonotype has more than one count but fewer than ten. This sequence joins TRBV19 and TRBJ2-7; 9 bases line up with TRBD1. V gave up 5 bases and J gave up 4 bases; unmatched junction bases: 9. The CDR3 contains 15 residues. Germline values: CDR1 LNHDA, CDR2 SQIVND (reference sequence). CDR3 in DNA: TGTGCCAGTAGTTCAGGGGGACAGGGACGTTACGAGCAGTACTTC. Protein: CASSSGGQGRYEQYF.

This clonotype showed up just a few times. CDR3 sequence (DNA): TGTGCCAGCAGGGGACAGGGTGTGAAGAACTCCTACGAGCAGTACTTC. Translating gives CASRGQGVKNSYEQYF. The chain links TRBV6-5 to TRBJ2-7; 9 bases line up with TRBD1. CDR3 length equals 16 residues. The germline CDR1 and CDR2 sequences are MNHEY and SVGAGI. The V and J ends lost 6 bases and 0 bases, in that order; junction bases with no gene match: 9.

The chain has TRBV20-1 and TRBJ2-2; 8 bases fit TRBD2. V lost 0 bases and J lost 6; bases outside the gene matches: 6. CDR1 DFQATT and CDR2 SNEGSKA come from the germline V gene (reference sequence). The CDR3 has 15 residues. The CDR3 region has the DNA TGCAGTGCTAGAGAGCCGGGGGGGCTTTCCGGGGAGCTGTTTTTT. This sequence encodes CSAREPGGLSGELFF.

This clonotype was observed at least ten times. The rearrangement links TRBV20-1 to TRBJ1-5; no clear D gene. The CDR3 is 14 residues long. V was trimmed by 0 bases and J by 2 bases, leaving 8 bases between them. Germline V CDR1 and CDR2: DFQATT, SNEGSKA (reference sequence). CDR3 loop: CSARESAGNQPQHF. In DNA, the CDR3 is TGCAGTGCTAGAGAATCTGCGGGCAATCAGCCCCAGCATTTT.

In its sample, this clonotype was seen many times. The chain couples TRBV29-1 to TRBJ1-1; D gene unclear. The length of the CDR3 is 13 residues. Between the trimmed V and J ends, which lost 7 bases and 3 bases, there was a span of 15 bases. Germline values: CDR1 SQVTM, CDR2 ANQGSEA. Here the CDR3 reads CSAGSVRDTEAFF. In DNA form, the CDR3 reads TGCAGCGCTGGGTCGGTCCGAGACACTGAAGCTTTCTTT.

Ten or more counts support this clonotype. The chain carries TRBV7-9 and TRBJ1-5, with a possible D match to TRBD1 (5 bases). This CDR3 spans 14 amino acids. V was cut by 3 bases and J by 3 bases, with 9 bases left in between. The germline gives CDR1 SEHNR, CDR2 FQNEAQ (reference sequence). This CDR3 is CASSFEGLNQPQHF. CDR3 nucleotide sequence: TGTGCCAGCAGCTTTGAGGGGCTCAATCAGCCCCAGCATTTT.

This clonotype was found many times. V usage is TRBV7-8 and J usage is TRBJ1-4; TRBD1 is a possible D gene (6 bases). Germline V gene sequence: CDR1 SGHVS, CDR2 FQNEAQ. The CDR3 consists of 13 residues. Trimming cost V 5 bases and J 6 bases, with 10 bases left between them. The CDR3 coding sequence is TGTGCCAGCAGCGCCGGGACATATGAAAAACTGTTTTTT. Residues: CASSAGTYEKLFF.

In this sample, this clonotype turned up many times. With a much larger clone just one base away, this may be a read error. The chain uses TRBV13 and TRBJ1-1; 7 nucleotides agree with TRBD1. The CDR3 loop spans 13 amino acids. V trimming: 3 bases; J trimming: 4 bases; junction bases outside the gene matches: 2. The germline CDR1 and CDR2 sequences are PRHDT and FYEKMQ (reference sequence). CDR3 residues: CASSFAGGTEAFF. CDR3 nucleotide sequence: TGTGCCAGCAGCTTCGCAGGGGGCACTGAAGCTTTCTTT.

Worth noting for this clonotype: Possible read error: a much larger clone is one base away. The rearrangement links TRBV11-3 to TRBJ2-5, with 7 bases that match TRBD1. Per germline, CDR1 SGHNT and CDR2 YENEEA. Trimming took 4 bases from V and 2 from J; bases not matched to a gene: 7. This CDR3 has 15 residues. In DNA, the CDR3 is TGTGCCAGCAGCTCAGTCAGCAGGGGGCAAGAGACCCAGTACTTC. Translating it yields CASSSVSRGQETQYF.

The chain joins TRBV10-1 to TRBJ2-7, with 7 positions matching TRBD1. J was trimmed by 0 bases and V by 8 bases; bases with no gene match: 7. This CDR3 has 14 residues. Germline assignment: CDR1 WNHNN and CDR2 SYGVQD (reference sequence). Here the CDR3 DNA reads TGCGCCAGCTCGACAGGGATCGGCTCCTACGAGCAGTACTTC. Translating gives CASSTGIGSYEQYF.

The sample holds a few counts of this clonotype. The chain has TRBV2 and TRBJ1-1; D gene uncertain. The CDR3 contains 11 residues. Germline CDR1 is SNHLY and CDR2 is FYNNEI. Between the trimmed V and J ends, which lost 7 bases and 8 bases, there was a span of 11 bases. This CDR3 reads CASTGRREAFF. CDR3 bases: TGTGCCAGCACCGGGAGACGAGAAGCTTTCTTT.

The chain combines TRBV2 with TRBJ1-1; TRBD1 is a possible D gene (5 bases). V lost 6 bases, J lost 3 bases, and 14 bases lay in between. The CDR3 contains 14 residues. Germline V CDR1 and CDR2: SNHLY, FYNNEI. CDR3 amino acids: CASSWGSGYTEAFF. CDR3 sequence (DNA): TGTGCCAGCAGCTGGGGGAGCGGGTACACTGAAGCTTTCTTT.

V gene TRBV7-2 combines with J gene TRBJ2-7; 7 nucleotides match TRBD2. After removal of 5 bases from V and 0 bases from J, the junction contained 10 bases not matched to a gene. The germline CDR1 and CDR2 sequences are SGHTA and FQGNSA. CDR3 length: 16 residues. CDR3: CASSPGAREGSYEQYF. Written as DNA, the CDR3 is TGTGCCAGCAGCCCCGGCGCCAGGGAGGGCTCCTACGAGCAGTACTTC.

This clonotype came up many times. This chain uses TRBV7-8 with TRBJ2-2; 8 bases map to TRBD1. The CDR3 has 16 residues. The V and J ends lost 3 bases and 7 bases, in that order; junction bases with no gene match: 10. Germline CDR1 reads SGHVS; CDR2 reads FQNEAQ. The CDR3 loop is CASSFGQGLMLGELFF. The CDR3 DNA sequence: TGTGCCAGCAGCTTCGGACAGGGCTTAATGCTCGGGGAGCTGTTTTTT.